This TCR beta chain came from a study of CD8 T cells in ankylosing spondylitis. Study-level findings and limits: Clones tied to disease were said to be significantly enriched in matched ankylosing spondylitis synovial fluid.

Remarks on this clonotype: Its antigen remains unknown. A clone one base away is much larger, so this may be a read error.

The CDR3 runs to 14 residues. CDR1 is SNHLY, CDR2 FYNNEI, per germline. V lost 11 bases, J lost 5 bases, and 10 bases stayed unmatched. TCRdb recomputed calls from the 5' RACE reads with MiXCR, one row per CDR3 protein. Found here are about 220,000 distinct CDR3 sequences, more than 9% of them singletons; the top ten hold about a fifth. Sequenced input: blood, either unsorted or a sorted T cell fraction (not recorded which). The receptor was isolated from a male donor with ankylosing spondylitis or in good health (not recorded which). The chain has TRBV2 and TRBJ2-2, with 8 positions matching TRBD1. The CDR3 bases are TGTGCCTGCACCACCTGGACAGGGACCGGGGAGCTGTTTTTT. Its protein product is CACTTWTGTGELFF.